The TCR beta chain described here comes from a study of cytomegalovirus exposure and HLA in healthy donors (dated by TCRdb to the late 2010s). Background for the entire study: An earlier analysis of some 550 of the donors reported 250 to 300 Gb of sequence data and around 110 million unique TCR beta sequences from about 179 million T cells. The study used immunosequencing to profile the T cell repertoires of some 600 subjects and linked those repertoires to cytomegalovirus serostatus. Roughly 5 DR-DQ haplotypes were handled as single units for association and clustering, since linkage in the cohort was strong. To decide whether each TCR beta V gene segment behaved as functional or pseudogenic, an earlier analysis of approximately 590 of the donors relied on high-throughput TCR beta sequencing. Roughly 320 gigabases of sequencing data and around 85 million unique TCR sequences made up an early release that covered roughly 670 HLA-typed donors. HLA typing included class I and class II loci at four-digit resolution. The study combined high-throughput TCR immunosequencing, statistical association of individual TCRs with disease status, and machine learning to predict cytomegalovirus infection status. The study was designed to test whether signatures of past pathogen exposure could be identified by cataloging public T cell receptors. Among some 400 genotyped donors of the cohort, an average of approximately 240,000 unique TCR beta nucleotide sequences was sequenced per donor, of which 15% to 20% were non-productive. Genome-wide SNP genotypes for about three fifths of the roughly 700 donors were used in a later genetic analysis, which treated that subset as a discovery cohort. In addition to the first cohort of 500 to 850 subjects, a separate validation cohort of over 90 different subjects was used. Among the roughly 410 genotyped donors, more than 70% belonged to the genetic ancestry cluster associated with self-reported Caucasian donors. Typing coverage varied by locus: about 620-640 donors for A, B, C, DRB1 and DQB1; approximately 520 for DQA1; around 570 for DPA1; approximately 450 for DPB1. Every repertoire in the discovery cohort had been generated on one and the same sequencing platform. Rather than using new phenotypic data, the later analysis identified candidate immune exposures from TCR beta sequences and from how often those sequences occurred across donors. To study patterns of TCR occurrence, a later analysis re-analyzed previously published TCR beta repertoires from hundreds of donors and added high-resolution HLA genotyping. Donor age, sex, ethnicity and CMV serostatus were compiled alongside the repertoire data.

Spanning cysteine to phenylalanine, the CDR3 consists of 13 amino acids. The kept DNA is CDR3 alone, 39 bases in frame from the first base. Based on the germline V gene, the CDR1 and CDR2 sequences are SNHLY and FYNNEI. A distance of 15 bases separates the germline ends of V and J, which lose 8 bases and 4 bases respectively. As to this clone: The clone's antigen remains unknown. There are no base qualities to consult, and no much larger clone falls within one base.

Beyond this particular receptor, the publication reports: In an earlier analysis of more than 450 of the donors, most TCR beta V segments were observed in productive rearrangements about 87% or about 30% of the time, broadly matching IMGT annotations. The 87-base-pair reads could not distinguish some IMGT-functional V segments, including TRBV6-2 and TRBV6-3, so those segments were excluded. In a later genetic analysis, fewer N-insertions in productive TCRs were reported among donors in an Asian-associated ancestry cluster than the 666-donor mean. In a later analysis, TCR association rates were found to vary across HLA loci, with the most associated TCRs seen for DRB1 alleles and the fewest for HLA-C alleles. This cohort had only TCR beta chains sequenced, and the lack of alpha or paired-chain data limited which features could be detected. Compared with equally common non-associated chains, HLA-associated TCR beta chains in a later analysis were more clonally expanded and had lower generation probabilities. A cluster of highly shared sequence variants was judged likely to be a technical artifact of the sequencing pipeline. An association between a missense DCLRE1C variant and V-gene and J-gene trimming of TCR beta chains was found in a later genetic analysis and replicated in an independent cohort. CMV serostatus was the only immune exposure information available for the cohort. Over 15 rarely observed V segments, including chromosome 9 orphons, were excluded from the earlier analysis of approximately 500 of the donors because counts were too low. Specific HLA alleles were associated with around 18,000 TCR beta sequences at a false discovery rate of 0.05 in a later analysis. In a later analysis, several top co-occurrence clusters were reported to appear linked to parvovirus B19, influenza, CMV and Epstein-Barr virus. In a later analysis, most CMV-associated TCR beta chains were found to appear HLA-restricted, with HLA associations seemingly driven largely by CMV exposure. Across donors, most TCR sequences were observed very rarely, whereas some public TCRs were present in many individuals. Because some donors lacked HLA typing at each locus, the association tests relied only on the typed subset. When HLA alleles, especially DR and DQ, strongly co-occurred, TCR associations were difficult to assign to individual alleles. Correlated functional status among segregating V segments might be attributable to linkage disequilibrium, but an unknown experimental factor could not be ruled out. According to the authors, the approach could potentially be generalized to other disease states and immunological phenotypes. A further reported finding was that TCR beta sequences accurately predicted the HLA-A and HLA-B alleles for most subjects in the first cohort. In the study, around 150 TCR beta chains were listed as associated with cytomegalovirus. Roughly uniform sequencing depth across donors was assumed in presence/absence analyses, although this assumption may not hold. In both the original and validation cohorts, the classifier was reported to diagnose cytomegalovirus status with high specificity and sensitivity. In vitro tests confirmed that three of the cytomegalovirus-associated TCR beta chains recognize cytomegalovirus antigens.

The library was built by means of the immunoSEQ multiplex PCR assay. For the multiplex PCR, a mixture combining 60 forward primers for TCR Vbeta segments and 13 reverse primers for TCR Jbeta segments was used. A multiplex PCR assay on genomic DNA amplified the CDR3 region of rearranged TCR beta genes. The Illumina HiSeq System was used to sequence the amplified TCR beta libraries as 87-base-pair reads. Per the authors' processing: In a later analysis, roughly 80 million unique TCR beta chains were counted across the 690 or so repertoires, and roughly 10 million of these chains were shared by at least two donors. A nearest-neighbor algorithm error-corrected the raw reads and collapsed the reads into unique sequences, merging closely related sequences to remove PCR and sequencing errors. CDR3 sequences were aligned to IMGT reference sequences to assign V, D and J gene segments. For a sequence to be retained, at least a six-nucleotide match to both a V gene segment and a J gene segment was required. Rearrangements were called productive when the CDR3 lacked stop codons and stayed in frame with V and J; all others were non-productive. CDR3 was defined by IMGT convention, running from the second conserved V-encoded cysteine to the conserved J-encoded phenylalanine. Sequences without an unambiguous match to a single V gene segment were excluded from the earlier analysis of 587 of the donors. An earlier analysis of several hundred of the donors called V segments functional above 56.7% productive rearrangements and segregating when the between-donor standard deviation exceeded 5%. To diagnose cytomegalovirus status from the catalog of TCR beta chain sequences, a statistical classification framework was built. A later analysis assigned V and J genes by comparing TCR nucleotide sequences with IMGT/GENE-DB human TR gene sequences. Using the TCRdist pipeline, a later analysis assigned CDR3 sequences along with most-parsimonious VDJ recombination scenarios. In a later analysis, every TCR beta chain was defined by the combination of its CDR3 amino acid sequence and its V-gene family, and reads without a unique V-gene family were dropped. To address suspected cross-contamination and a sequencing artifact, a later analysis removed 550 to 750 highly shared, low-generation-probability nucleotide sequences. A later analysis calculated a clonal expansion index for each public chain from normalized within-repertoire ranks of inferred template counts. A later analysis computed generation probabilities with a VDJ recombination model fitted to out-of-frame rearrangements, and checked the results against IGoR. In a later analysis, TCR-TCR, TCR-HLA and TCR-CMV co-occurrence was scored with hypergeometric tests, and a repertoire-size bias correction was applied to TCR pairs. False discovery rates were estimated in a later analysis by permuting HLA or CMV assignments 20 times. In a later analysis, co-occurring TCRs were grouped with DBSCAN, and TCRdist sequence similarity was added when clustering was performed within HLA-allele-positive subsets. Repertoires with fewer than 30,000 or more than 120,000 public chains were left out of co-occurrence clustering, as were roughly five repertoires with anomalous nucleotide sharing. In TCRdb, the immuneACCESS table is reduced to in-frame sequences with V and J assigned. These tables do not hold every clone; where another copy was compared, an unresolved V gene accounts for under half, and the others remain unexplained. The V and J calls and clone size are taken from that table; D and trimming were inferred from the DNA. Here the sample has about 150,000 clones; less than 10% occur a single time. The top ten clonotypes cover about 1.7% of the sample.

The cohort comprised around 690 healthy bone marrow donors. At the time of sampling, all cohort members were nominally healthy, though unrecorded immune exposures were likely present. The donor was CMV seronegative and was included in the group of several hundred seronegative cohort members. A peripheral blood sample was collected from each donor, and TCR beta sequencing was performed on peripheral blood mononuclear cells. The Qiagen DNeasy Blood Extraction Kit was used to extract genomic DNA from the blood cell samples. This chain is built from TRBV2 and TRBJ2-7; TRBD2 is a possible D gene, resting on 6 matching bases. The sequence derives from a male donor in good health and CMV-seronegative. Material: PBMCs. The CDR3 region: CASSSAGIYEQYF. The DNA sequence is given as TGTGCCAGCTCTAGCGCAGGGATTTACGAGCAGTACTTC. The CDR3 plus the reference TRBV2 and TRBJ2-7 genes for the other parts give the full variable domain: EPEVTQTPSHQVTQMGQEVILRCVPISNHLYFYWYRQILGQKVEFLVSFYNNEISEKSEIFDDQFSVERPDGSNFTLKIRSTKLEDSAMYFCASSSAGIYEQYFGPGTRLTVT.